A single sample is the source of the 2 T cell receptor beta chains below, sequenced in a study of T cells expressing NK-cell markers. Using the 5' RACE reads, TCRdb records one entry per CDR3 protein without DNA. The listing contains roughly 350,000 distinct CDR3 sequences. Sequencing input: blood T cells: a sorted CD56 or NKG2C T cell subset, CD4+ or CD8+ T cells, or bulk PBMC T cells (not recorded which). All receptors derive from a man aged 18-75 years in good health.

The chain carries TRBV2 and TRBJ2-7; the TCRdb call, TRBD2, lacks DNA for checking. The germline gives CDR1 SNHLY, CDR2 FYNNEI. This CDR3 comprises 15 residues. The CDR3 loop reads CASSERASGHYEQYF.

The gene calls are TRBV14 and TRBJ2-7; with no DNA, the TCRdb D assignment of TRBD1 cannot be verified. This CDR3 has 15 amino acids. In germline, CDR1 is SGHDN, CDR2 FVKESK. Here the CDR3 reads CASSLPGQGSYEQYF.